These 13 T cell receptor beta chains were all obtained from the same sample, sequenced in a study of T cell responses to AZD1222 COVID-19 vaccine. This table comes from immunoSEQ multiplex PCR, and its TCRdb copy is limited to in-frame clones, with some not included. This table holds some 74,000 clones, roughly 88% found once. This sample comprised peripheral blood, obtained 28 days after the second AZD1222 dose. These receptors were collected from an adult who received the AZD1222 COVID-19 vaccine.

The chain has TRBV5-5 and TRBJ1-6, with 7 bases matching TRBD1. J lost 8 bases, V lost 4 bases, and 18 bases had no gene match. Germline V gene lookup returns CDR1 SGHKS and CDR2 YYEKEE (reference sequence). CDR3 length equals 18 residues. The CDR3 bases are TGTGCCAGCAGCCATCCGAGAGGGGGCAGCCTCGGGGATTCACCCCTCCACTTT. It specifies CASSHPRGGSLGDSPLHF. The variable domain in full, completed from reference TRBV5-5 and TRBJ1-6, reads DAGVTQSPTHLIKTRGQQVTLRCSPISGHKSVSWYQQVLGQGPQFIFQYYEKEERGRGNFPDRFSARQFPNYSSELNVNALLLGDSALYLCASSHPRGGSLGDSPLHFGNGTRLTVT.

The chain carries TRBV20-1 and TRBJ1-3, with a possible D match to TRBD1 (5 bases). Trimming took off 3 bases at V and 2 bases at J, with 14 bases between the two ends. The length of the CDR3 is 15 residues. CDR1 and CDR2 from the germline V gene are DFQATT and SNEGSKA (reference sequence). DNA for the CDR3: TGCAGTGCTAGTGTGGGGGGTTCCGCTGGAAACACCATATATTTT. Translating it yields CSASVGGSAGNTIYF.

The chain uses TRBV30 and TRBJ1-1; 7 positions agree with TRBD1. Trimming cost V 3 bases and J 4 bases; bases outside gene matches: 8. This CDR3 has 14 amino acids. Germline CDR1 and CDR2: GTSNPN and SVGIG (reference sequence). In nucleotides, the CDR3 is TGTGCCTGGAGACGCACAGGGGCCAGCACTGAAGCTTTCTTT. It specifies CAWRRTGASTEAFF.

V usage is TRBV19 and J usage is TRBJ1-2; D is uncertain. This CDR3 spans 11 amino acids. Germline V lookup: CDR1 LNHDA, CDR2 SQIVND (reference sequence). V gave up 5 bases and J gave up 4 bases, with 5 bases separating them. CDR3 protein: CASSLSYGYTF. The DNA for the CDR3 is TGTGCCAGTAGTCTTTCCTATGGCTACACCTTC.

This clone was observed once. V is TRBV24-1 and J is TRBJ2-5, with TRBD1 matching over 9 bases. The V gene's germline CDR1 is KGHDR and CDR2 SFDVKD. V was pared by 4 bases and J by 11 bases, with 10 bases of the junction left unmatched. The CDR3 runs to 14 residues. The CDR3 reads CATSDPGQGRGQYF. In nucleotides, the CDR3 is TGTGCCACCAGTGACCCGGGACAGGGACGGGGGCAGTACTTC.

This clone came up a few times. The V and J genes are TRBV7-3 and TRBJ1-1, with a possible D match to TRBD1 (5 bases). V gave up 4 bases and J gave up 4 bases, with 10 bases separating them. Germline CDR1 SGHTA, CDR2 FQGTGA. The CDR3 has 13 amino acids. The CDR3: CASSYLGGTEAFF. CDR3 DNA sequence: TGTGCCAGCAGCTATCTCGGGGGCACTGAAGCTTTCTTT.

The gene calls are TRBV7-3 and TRBJ1-6; D might be TRBD1 (6 bases). Trimming stripped 5 bases from V and 8 bases from J, with 16 bases between. CDR1 is SGHTA and CDR2 is FQGTGA in the germline V gene. The CDR3 extends over 15 amino acids. The CDR3 sequence is CASSLGGPGHSPLHF. DNA of the CDR3: TGTGCCAGCAGCCTAGGGGGGCCTGGGCATTCACCCCTCCACTTT.

The chain joins TRBV6-5 to TRBJ2-3, with 9 positions matching TRBD1. Germline V CDR1 and CDR2: MNHEY, SVGAGI. This CDR3 comprises 15 residues. V was pared by 5 bases and J by 6 bases, with 9 bases of the junction left unmatched. This CDR3 is CASSRDRVISDTQYF. CDR3 in DNA: TGTGCCAGCAGTAGGGACAGGGTCATTTCGGATACGCAGTATTTT.

The V gene is TRBV6-2 or TRBV6-3, the J gene TRBJ1-5, with a weak D call TRBD1 (5 bases). This CDR3 is 12 amino acids long. The V end was cut by 6 bases, the J end by 6 bases, with 9 bases between. Germline lookup yields CDR1 MNHEY and CDR2 SVGEGT. The CDR3 spells CASSWGSQPQHF. For the CDR3, the DNA is TGTGCCAGCAGCTGGGGCAGTCAGCCCCAGCATTTT.

V is TRBV18 and J is TRBJ1-2; TRBD1 matches 8 bases. CDR1 and CDR2 (germline): KGHSH, LQKENI. V dropped 0 bases and J dropped 4; count of bases not matched to a gene: 4. This CDR3 has 15 residues. The CDR3 DNA is TGTGCCAGCTCACCACCGGGACAGGTCGGCTATGGCTACACCTTC. This gives the protein CASSPPGQVGYGYTF.

This sequence joins TRBV5-8 and TRBJ1-1; D is unclear. In germline, CDR1 is SGHTS, CDR2 YDEGEE. Between the trimmed V and J ends, which lost 5 bases and 4 bases, there was a span of 12 bases. The CDR3 runs to 13 residues. The CDR3 spells CASSLTYGTEAFF. The CDR3 DNA sequence: TGTGCCAGCAGTCTGACATACGGCACTGAAGCTTTCTTT.

The J gene is TRBJ1-1, the V gene TRBV5-6; D is unresolved. Per germline, CDR1 SGHDT and CDR2 YYEEEE. The CDR3 runs 14 residues. V was pared by 0 bases and J by 0 bases, with 6 bases between. The CDR3 bases are TGTGCCAGCAGCTTGGTTTTAGTGAACACTGAAGCTTTCTTT. This codes for CASSLVLVNTEAFF.

V usage is TRBV25-1 and J usage is TRBJ1-5, with D possibly matching TRBD1 (6 bases). Germline-derived CDR1 and CDR2 are MGHDK and SYGVNS. The CDR3 has 15 residues. With 6 bases removed from V and 4 bases from J, the gap between germline ends came to 16 bases. Written as DNA, the CDR3 is TGTGCCAGCAGCCTTGCAGGGGAATCGAATCAGCCCCAGCATTTT. Protein product: CASSLAGESNQPQHF.